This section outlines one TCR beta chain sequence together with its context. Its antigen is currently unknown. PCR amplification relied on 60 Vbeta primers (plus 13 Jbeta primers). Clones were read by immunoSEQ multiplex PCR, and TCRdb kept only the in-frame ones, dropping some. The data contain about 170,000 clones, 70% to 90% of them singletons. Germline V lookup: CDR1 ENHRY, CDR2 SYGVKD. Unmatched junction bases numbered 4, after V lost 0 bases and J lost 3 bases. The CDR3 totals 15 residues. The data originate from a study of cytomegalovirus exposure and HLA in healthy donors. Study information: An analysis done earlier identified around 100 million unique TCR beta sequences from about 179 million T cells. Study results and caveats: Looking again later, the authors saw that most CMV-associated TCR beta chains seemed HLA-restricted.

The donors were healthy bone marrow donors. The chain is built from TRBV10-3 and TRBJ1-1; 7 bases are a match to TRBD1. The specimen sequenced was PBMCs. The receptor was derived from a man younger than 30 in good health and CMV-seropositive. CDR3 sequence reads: CAISESSRGDTEAFF. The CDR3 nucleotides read TGTGCCATCAGTGAGTCGAGCAGGGGGGACACTGAAGCTTTCTTT.